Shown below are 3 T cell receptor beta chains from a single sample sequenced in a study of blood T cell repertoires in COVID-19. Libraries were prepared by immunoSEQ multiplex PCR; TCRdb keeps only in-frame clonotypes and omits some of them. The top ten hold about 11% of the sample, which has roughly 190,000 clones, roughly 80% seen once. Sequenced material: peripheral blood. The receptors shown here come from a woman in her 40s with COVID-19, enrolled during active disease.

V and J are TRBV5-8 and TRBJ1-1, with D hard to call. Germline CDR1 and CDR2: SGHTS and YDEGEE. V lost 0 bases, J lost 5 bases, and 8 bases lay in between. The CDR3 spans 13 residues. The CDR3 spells CASSLGRRTEAFF. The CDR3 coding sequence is TGTGCCAGCAGCTTGGGTAGGAGGACTGAAGCTTTCTTT.

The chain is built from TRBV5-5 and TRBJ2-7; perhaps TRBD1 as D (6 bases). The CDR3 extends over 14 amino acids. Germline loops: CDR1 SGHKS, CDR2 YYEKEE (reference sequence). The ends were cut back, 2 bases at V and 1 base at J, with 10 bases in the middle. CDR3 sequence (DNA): TGTGCCAGCAGCTTCAGCCAGGGGTCCTACGAGCAGTACGTC. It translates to CASSFSQGSYEQYV.

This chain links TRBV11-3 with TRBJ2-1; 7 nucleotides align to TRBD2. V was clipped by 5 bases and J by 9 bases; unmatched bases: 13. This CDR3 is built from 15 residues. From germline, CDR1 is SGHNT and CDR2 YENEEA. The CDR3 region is CASSERLAGAGEQFF. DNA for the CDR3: TGTGCCAGCAGCGAACGTCTGGCGGGAGCGGGTGAGCAGTTCTTC.